Each of the 3 T cell receptor beta chains below was sequenced from the same sample in a study of memory CD4+ T cells and cytomegalovirus serostatus. Sequencing used immunoSEQ multiplex PCR; TCRdb keeps in-frame clones, though not all of them. The sample lists 45,000 to 65,000 clones, about 80% seen once, with around 1.5% in the top ten. The sort gate was single viable CD3+CD4+CD8-CD45RO+ cells for memory CD4+ T cells. Material: memory CD4+ T cells from blood. The receptors here all came from an adult in good health and CMV-seropositive.

This clone was found a few times. The V and J genes are TRBV28 and TRBJ1-5; 7 bases match TRBD1. Germline CDR1 and CDR2: MDHEN and SYDVKM. Germline trimming cut 3 bases from V and 4 bases from J; bases unmatched to any gene: 6. The CDR3 runs 15 residues. As DNA, the CDR3 is TGTGCCAGCAGTTTCCAGGGGGGGCCGAATCAGCCCCAGCATTTT. It translates to CASSFQGGPNQPQHF.

The chain combines TRBV20-1 with TRBJ2-5; weak D call: TRBD2 (5 bases). The CDR3 sequence is 10 residues long. CDR1 DFQATT and CDR2 SNEGSKA come from the germline V gene (reference sequence). The V end was cut by 6 bases, the J end by 4 bases, with 6 bases between. CDR3 protein: CSAGGETQYF. The CDR3 DNA sequence: TGCAGTGCAGGAGGAGAGACCCAGTACTTC.

The chain couples TRBV4-1 to TRBJ2-3; D gene ambiguous. The CDR3 is 14 residues long. V gave up 4 bases and J gave up 1 base, with 9 bases separating them. CDR1 is MGHRA and CDR2 is YSYEKL in the germline V gene. CDR3 DNA sequence: TGCGCCAGCAGCCGGCAGTCTGGCACAGATACGCAGTATTTT. Its translation: CASSRQSGTDTQYF.